These 28 T cell receptor beta chains were all obtained from the same sample, sequenced in a study of cytomegalovirus exposure and HLA in healthy donors. Clones were sequenced by immunoSEQ multiplex PCR, and TCRdb holds only the in-frame ones, with some missing. This table has about 130,000 clones, approximately 94% appearing once. The sample was PBMCs. The receptors shown here come from a woman between 18 and 29 years old in good health and CMV-seronegative.

The chain links TRBV2 to TRBJ1-2; D may be TRBD1 (5 bases). Germline CDR1 and CDR2: SNHLY and FYNNEI. CDR3 length: 14 amino acids. V was pared by 6 bases and J by 8 bases, with 19 bases between. CDR3 loop: CASSPTQGSVGYTF. Here the CDR3 DNA reads TGTGCCAGCAGCCCTACCCAGGGTTCGGTGGGCTACACCTTC. The complete variable domain, with remaining parts taken from reference TRBV2 and TRBJ1-2, reads EPEVTQTPSHQVTQMGQEVILRCVPISNHLYFYWYRQILGQKVEFLVSFYNNEISEKSEIFDDQFSVERPDGSNFTLKIRSTKLEDSAMYFCASSPTQGSVGYTFGSGTRLTVV.

The chain carries TRBV30 and TRBJ2-7, with 7 bases aligning to TRBD1. Germline-derived CDR1 and CDR2 are GTSNPN and SVGIG (reference sequence). The CDR3 covers 12 residues. V dropped 4 bases and J dropped 2; count of bases not matched to a gene: 2. The CDR3: CAWTTGPYEQYF. The CDR3 DNA is TGTGCCTGGACGACAGGGCCCTACGAGCAGTACTTC. Combining the CDR3 with reference TRBV30 and TRBJ2-7 gives the whole variable domain SQTIHQWPATLVQPVGSPLSLECTVEGTSNPNLYWYRQAAGRGLQLLFYSVGIGQISSEVPQNLSASRPQDRQFILSSKKLLLSDSGFYLCAWTTGPYEQYFGPGTRLTVT.

V usage is TRBV7-3 and J usage is TRBJ2-1, with 12 bases that match TRBD2. V lost 5 bases, J lost 6 bases, and 11 bases stayed unmatched. This CDR3 is 17 amino acids long. Looked up from germline, CDR1 is SGHTA and CDR2 is FQGTGA. In nucleotides, the CDR3 is TGTGCCAGCAGCATTAATAATCCTAGCGGGGGGGCCAATGAGCAGTTCTTC. This sequence encodes CASSINNPSGGANEQFF. Filled out from reference TRBV7-3 and TRBJ2-1, the complete variable domain reads GAGVSQTPSNKVTEKGKYVELRCDPISGHTALYWYRQSLGQGPEFLIYFQGTGAADDSGLPNDRFFAVRPEGSVSTLKIQRTERGDSAVYLCASSINNPSGGANEQFFGPGTRLTVL.

CDR3 region: CASSLWGAPIFRGYTF. CDR3 bases: TGTGCCAGCAGCTTATGGGGAGCCCCAATATTCCGTGGCTACACCTTC. The chain recombines TRBV5-4 with TRBJ1-2, with D hard to call. Trimming took off 2 bases at V and 7 bases at J, with 21 bases between the two ends. Germline assignment: CDR1 SGHNT and CDR2 YYREEE (reference sequence). The CDR3 extends over 16 amino acids.

This clone has only one observation. The rearrangement links TRBV7-2 to TRBJ2-3; the D gene is possibly TRBD1 (6 bases). V lost 8 bases to trimming and J lost 3 bases, with 12 bases between them. The germline V gene has CDR1 SGHTA and CDR2 FQGNSA. The CDR3 sequence is 13 residues long. For the CDR3, the DNA is TGTGCCAGCGTGCAGGGGACGACAGATACGCAGTATTTT. It encodes CASVQGTTDTQYF.

The chain uses TRBV27 and TRBJ2-7, with 8 bases lining up with TRBD1. Germline values: CDR1 MNHEY, CDR2 SMNVEV (reference sequence). The CDR3 has 15 amino acids. V trimming: 7 bases; J trimming: 0 bases; junction bases outside the gene matches: 8. The CDR3 spells CASTPGDRLSYEQYF. In DNA, the CDR3 is TGTGCCAGCACCCCCGGGGACAGGCTCTCCTACGAGCAGTACTTC.

V usage is TRBV28 and J usage is TRBJ2-7; the match to TRBD1 covers 7 bases. Germline CDR1 reads MDHEN; CDR2 reads SYDVKM. Trimming cost V 5 bases and J 0 bases; bases outside gene matches: 7. This CDR3 has 15 residues. As DNA, the CDR3 is TGTGCCAGCAGTCCTCCGGGACAGATCTCCTACGAGCAGTACTTC. Its protein is CASSPPGQISYEQYF.

The chain combines TRBV7-9 with TRBJ1-4; TRBD1 is a possible D gene (5 bases). Per the germline V gene, CDR1 is SEHNR and CDR2 is FQNEAQ (reference sequence). The CDR3 loop spans 15 amino acids. The V gene lost 2 bases and the J gene lost 6 bases, with 13 bases spanning the gap. CDR3 amino acids: CASSLTSGSDEKLFF. CDR3 sequence (DNA): TGTGCCAGCAGCTTAACATCAGGGTCGGATGAAAAACTGTTTTTT.

This sequence joins TRBV5-1 and TRBJ2-3; 9 nucleotides agree with TRBD2. The CDR3 is 16 amino acids. Germline CDR1 SGHRS, CDR2 YFSETQ. J was trimmed by 3 bases and V by 4 bases; bases with no gene match: 9. This CDR3 reads CASSENSGSGTDTQYF. The CDR3 DNA follows: TGCGCCAGCAGCGAAAATAGCGGGAGTGGAACAGATACGCAGTATTTT.

The chain has TRBV19 and TRBJ1-1, with D perhaps matching TRBD1 (5 bases). V shed 4 bases and J shed 3 bases, with 12 bases lying between them. The germline gives CDR1 LNHDA, CDR2 SQIVND (reference sequence). The CDR3 is 14 amino acids. In DNA, the CDR3 is TGTGCCAGTAGTACGTTTACAGGAGACACTGAAGCTTTCTTT. Its translation is CASSTFTGDTEAFF.

The J gene is TRBJ2-7, the V gene TRBV7-2, with a possible D match to TRBD2 (5 bases). V was shortened by 5 bases and J by 5 bases, with 10 bases between the two germline ends. This CDR3 spans 12 amino acids. Looked up from germline, CDR1 is SGHTA and CDR2 is FQGNSA. The CDR3 protein is CASSPTGNEQYF. CDR3 sequence (DNA): TGTGCCAGCAGCCCCACGGGGAACGAGCAGTACTTC.

This clone was seen once. V is TRBV5-1 and J is TRBJ2-7; D is ambiguous. V was pared by 0 bases and J by 0 bases, with 10 bases between. The germline V gene has CDR1 SGHRS and CDR2 YFSETQ. The CDR3 is 15 amino acids. The CDR3 nucleotides are TGCGCCAGCAGCTTGGGAACTGGGCCCTCCTACGAGCAGTACTTC. Translated: CASSLGTGPSYEQYF.

This clone has just one count. The chain uses TRBV11-1 and TRBJ1-1, with a weak D call TRBD1 (6 bases). Trimming pared 5 bases from V and 4 bases from J, leaving 14 bases between. This CDR3 is built from 14 residues. Germline assignment: CDR1 SGHAT and CDR2 FQDESV (reference sequence). The CDR3 reads CASSPKGGTTEAFF. Written as DNA, the CDR3 is TGTGCCAGCAGCCCAAAGGGGGGGACCACTGAAGCTTTCTTT.

V gene TRBV6-1 combines with J gene TRBJ1-1; 8 nucleotides match TRBD1. The J segment lost 0 bases and the V segment lost 6 bases, leaving 3 bases of the junction unmatched. Germline V gene sequence: CDR1 MNHNS, CDR2 SASEGT. This CDR3 has 14 residues. The CDR3 spells CASRRDRMNTEAFF. The CDR3 DNA reads as TGTGCCAGCAGGCGGGACAGGATGAACACTGAAGCTTTCTTT.

The chain couples TRBV25-1 to TRBJ1-1; D may be TRBD1 (6 bases). CDR3 length: 15 residues. CDR1 is MGHDK, CDR2 SYGVNS, per germline. The V gene lost 7 bases and the J gene lost 5 bases, with 20 bases spanning the gap. CDR3 nucleotide sequence: TGTGCCAGCACCGACCAACAGGGTTCACGGACTGAAGCTTTCTTT. Translated: CASTDQQGSRTEAFF.

The V call is TRBV28, the J call TRBJ1-1; 8 nucleotides align to TRBD1. The germline CDR1 and CDR2 sequences are MDHEN and SYDVKM. CDR3 length: 14 amino acids. V lost 8 bases to trimming and J lost 4 bases; unmatched junction nucleotides: 9. The chain's CDR3 is CASLDRGRRTEAFF. CDR3 DNA sequence: TGTGCCAGCCTTGACAGGGGACGGCGCACTGAAGCTTTCTTT.

J is TRBJ1-2 and V is TRBV30; no clear D. Germline loops: CDR1 GTSNPN, CDR2 SVGIG (reference sequence). Trimming pared 3 bases from V and 2 bases from J, leaving 7 bases between. CDR3 length equals 12 residues. In DNA form, the CDR3 reads TGTGCCTGGAGAGGAGGGAACTATGGCTACACCTTC. This encodes CAWRGGNYGYTF.

The V gene is TRBV7-2, the J gene TRBJ2-7, with a weak D call TRBD2 (6 bases). The CDR3 runs 15 residues. V was shortened by 5 bases and J by 0 bases, with 14 bases between the two germline ends. CDR1 is SGHTA, CDR2 FQGNSA, per germline. The CDR3 DNA reads as TGTGCCAGCAGCAGGGGACTCTTAAGCTCCTACGAGCAGTACTTC. It specifies CASSRGLLSSYEQYF.

J is TRBJ1-1 and V is TRBV7-3; D is uncertain. The V gene's germline CDR1 is SGHTA and CDR2 FQGTGA. CDR3 size: 14 residues. V shed 3 bases and J shed 5 bases, with 13 bases lying between them. CDR3 sequence (DNA): TGTGCCAGCAGCTTTCTCCAGGTTGATACTGAAGCTTTCTTT. It encodes CASSFLQVDTEAFF.

The J gene is TRBJ1-2, the V gene TRBV10-1; D is possibly TRBD1 (5 bases). This CDR3 has 14 residues. Germline values: CDR1 WNHNN, CDR2 SYGVQD (reference sequence). Deletions cut 11 bases from V and 0 bases from J, with 16 bases between. CDR3 DNA sequence: TGCGCCCCCACCGGGGGGGAAGCTAACTATGGCTACACCTTC. Protein sequence: CAPTGGEANYGYTF.

V is TRBV6-5 and J is TRBJ1-2; D is uncertain. Germline loops: CDR1 MNHEY, CDR2 SVGAGI. The CDR3 contains 15 residues. The V end lost 6 bases, the J end lost 3 bases, and 17 bases lay between the germline ends. The CDR3, as DNA: TGTGCCAGCAGCCCTTATACGGGAGAGCACTATGGCTACACCTTC. Translating gives CASSPYTGEHYGYTF.

The rearrangement joins TRBV2 to TRBJ2-3, with D tentatively TRBD2 (5 bases). The germline V and J ends were trimmed by 5 bases and 0 bases, with 9 bases remaining between them. The germline CDR1 and CDR2 sequences are SNHLY and FYNNEI. The CDR3 has 14 amino acids. The CDR3: CASSWRVSTDTQYF. The CDR3, as DNA: TGTGCCAGCAGTTGGCGGGTGAGCACAGATACGCAGTATTTT.

The V call is TRBV2, the J call TRBJ2-2; D unresolved. This CDR3 comprises 15 residues. Per germline, CDR1 SNHLY and CDR2 FYNNEI. V lost 5 bases and J 6 bases, leaving 16 bases between the germline ends. This CDR3 reads CASSIRQRQPGELFF. Written as DNA, the CDR3 is TGTGCCAGCAGTATCCGACAAAGACAACCCGGGGAGCTGTTTTTT.

This clone was detected only once. The V gene is TRBV28, the J gene TRBJ2-1; TRBD2 aligns across 7 bases. The germline V gene encodes CDR1 MDHEN and CDR2 SYDVKM. Trimming cost V 2 bases and J 5 bases; bases outside gene matches: 3. The CDR3 consists of 14 residues. In nucleotides, the CDR3 is TGTGCCAGCAGTTTACGACTAGCCCACAATGAGCAGTTCTTC. Encoded protein: CASSLRLAHNEQFF.

The chain couples TRBV5-1 to TRBJ1-2; D possibly corresponds to TRBD1 (6 bases). This CDR3 has 13 amino acids. CDR1 and CDR2 (germline): SGHRS, YFSETQ. V dropped 3 bases and J dropped 6 bases, with 12 bases sitting between them. CDR3 bases: TGCGCCAGCAGCTACCGGGACACAGATGGCTACACCTTC. This codes for CASSYRDTDGYTF. Full variable domain (missing parts from reference TRBV5-1 and TRBJ1-2): KAGVTQTPRYLIKTRGQQVTLSCSPISGHRSVSWYQQTPGQGLQFLFEYFSETQRNKGNFPGRFSGRQFSNSRSEMNVSTLELGDSALYLCASSYRDTDGYTFGSGTRLTVV.

CDR3 protein: CASSNAGGELFF. The CDR3 bases are TGTGCCAGTAGTAACGCAGGCGGGGAGCTGTTTTTT. The rearrangement links TRBV19 to TRBJ2-2; D ambiguous. This CDR3 has 12 amino acids. Trimming took 4 bases from V and 7 from J, leaving 7 bases between them. Germline CDR1 LNHDA, CDR2 SQIVND (reference sequence). Combining the CDR3 with reference TRBV19 and TRBJ2-2 gives the whole variable domain DGGITQSPKYLFRKEGQNVTLSCEQNLNHDAMYWYRQDPGQGLRLIYYSQIVNDFQKGDIAEGYSVSREKKESFPLTVTSAQKNPTAFYLCASSNAGGELFFGEGSRLTVL.

The chain uses TRBV5-4 and TRBJ2-5; 7 bases align to TRBD1. Germline V CDR1 and CDR2: SGHNT, YYREEE (reference sequence). The CDR3 runs to 14 residues. The junction had 6 bases not matched to a gene; V was cut back by 4 bases and J by 3 bases. As DNA, the CDR3 is TGTGCCAGCAGCCCACGACAGGGAGAAGAGACCCAGTACTTC. It is translated as CASSPRQGEETQYF.

This clone was observed a few times. The chain combines TRBV25-1 with TRBJ2-7; 12 bases are shared with TRBD1. Unmatched junction bases numbered 8, after V lost 4 bases and J lost 7 bases. Germline CDR1 MGHDK, CDR2 SYGVNS. The CDR3 runs to 15 residues. CDR3 loop: CASSVPGQGAGEQYF. The CDR3 DNA reads as TGTGCCAGCAGTGTTCCGGGACAGGGGGCGGGAGAGCAGTACTTC.